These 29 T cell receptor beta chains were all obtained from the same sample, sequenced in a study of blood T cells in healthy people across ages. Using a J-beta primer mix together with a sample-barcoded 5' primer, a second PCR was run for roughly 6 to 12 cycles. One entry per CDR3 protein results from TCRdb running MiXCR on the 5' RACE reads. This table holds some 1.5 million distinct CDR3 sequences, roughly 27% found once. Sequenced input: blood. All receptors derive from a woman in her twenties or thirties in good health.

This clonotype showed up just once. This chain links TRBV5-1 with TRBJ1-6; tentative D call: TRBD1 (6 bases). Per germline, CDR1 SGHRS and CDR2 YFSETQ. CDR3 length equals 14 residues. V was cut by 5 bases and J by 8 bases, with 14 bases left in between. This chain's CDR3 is CASSPGDMDSPLHF. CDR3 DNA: TGCGCCAGCAGTCCCGGGGACATGGATTCACCCCTCCACTTT.

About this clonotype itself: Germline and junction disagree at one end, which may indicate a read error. The CDR3 here is CAVSALDYEQYF. CDR3 sequence (DNA): TGTGCCGTCAGCGCATTAGACTACGAGCAGTACTTC. The V call is TRBV10-3, the J call TRBJ2-7; D gene unclear. Germline-derived CDR1 and CDR2 are ENHRY and SYGVKD. The CDR3 spans 12 residues.

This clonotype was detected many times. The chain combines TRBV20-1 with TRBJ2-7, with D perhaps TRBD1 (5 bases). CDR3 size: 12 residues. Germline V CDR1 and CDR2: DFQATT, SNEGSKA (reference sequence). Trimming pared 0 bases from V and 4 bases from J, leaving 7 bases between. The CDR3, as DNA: TGCAGTGCTAGAGATCGGACATACGAGCAGTACTTC. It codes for CSARDRTYEQYF.

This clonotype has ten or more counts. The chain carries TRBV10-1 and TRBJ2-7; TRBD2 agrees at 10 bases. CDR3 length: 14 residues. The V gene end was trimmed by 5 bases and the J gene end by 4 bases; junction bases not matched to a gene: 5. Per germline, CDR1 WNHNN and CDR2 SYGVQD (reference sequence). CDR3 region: CASSPSGSRYEQYF. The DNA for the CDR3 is TGCGCCAGCAGTCCTAGCGGGAGTAGGTACGAGCAGTACTTC.

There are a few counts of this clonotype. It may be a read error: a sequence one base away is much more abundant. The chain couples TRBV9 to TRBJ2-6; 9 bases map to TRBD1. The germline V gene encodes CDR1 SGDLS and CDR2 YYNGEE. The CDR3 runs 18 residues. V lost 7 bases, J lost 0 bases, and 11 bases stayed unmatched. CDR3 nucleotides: TGTGCCAGCGCTCCCCCGGGACAGGGCCTCTCTGGGGCCAACGTCCTGACTTTC. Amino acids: CASAPPGQGLSGANVLTF.

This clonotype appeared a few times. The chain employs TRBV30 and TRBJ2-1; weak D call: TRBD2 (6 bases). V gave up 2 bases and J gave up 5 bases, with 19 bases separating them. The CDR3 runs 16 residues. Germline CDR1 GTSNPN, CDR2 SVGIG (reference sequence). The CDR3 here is CAWSLTLGTDNNEQFF. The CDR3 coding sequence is TGTGCCTGGAGTCTTACTCTCGGGACTGACAACAATGAGCAGTTCTTC.

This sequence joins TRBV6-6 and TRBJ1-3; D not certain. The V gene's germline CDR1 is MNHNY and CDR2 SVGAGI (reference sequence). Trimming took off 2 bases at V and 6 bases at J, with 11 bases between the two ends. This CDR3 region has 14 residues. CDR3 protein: CASSYRSAENTIYF. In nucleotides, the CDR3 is TGTGCCAGCAGTTACCGTTCCGCTGAAAACACCATATATTTT.

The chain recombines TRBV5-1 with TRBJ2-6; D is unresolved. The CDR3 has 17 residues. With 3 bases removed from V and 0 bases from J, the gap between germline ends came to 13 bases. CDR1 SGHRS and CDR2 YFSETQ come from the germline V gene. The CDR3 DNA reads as TGCGCCAGCAGCTGGACCCCCCCGGCCTCTGGGGCCAACGTCCTGACTTTC. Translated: CASSWTPPASGANVLTF.

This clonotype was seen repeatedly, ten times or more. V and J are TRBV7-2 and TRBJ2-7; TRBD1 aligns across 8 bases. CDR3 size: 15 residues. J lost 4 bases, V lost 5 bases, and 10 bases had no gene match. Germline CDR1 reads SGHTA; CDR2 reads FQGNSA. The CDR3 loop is CASSPQGARGYEQYF. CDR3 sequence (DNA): TGTGCCAGCAGCCCTCAGGGGGCTCGGGGATACGAGCAGTACTTC.

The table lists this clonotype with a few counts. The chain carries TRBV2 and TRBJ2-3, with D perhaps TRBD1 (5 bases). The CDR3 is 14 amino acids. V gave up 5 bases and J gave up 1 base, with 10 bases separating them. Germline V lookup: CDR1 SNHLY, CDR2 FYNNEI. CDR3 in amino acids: CASSRTHRTDTQYF. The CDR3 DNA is TGTGCCAGCAGTAGGACACACCGCACAGATACGCAGTATTTT. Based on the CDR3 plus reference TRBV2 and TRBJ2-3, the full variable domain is EPEVTQTPSHQVTQMGQEVILRCVPISNHLYFYWYRQILGQKVEFLVSFYNNEISEKSEIFDDQFSVERPDGSNFTLKIRSTKLEDSAMYFCASSRTHRTDTQYFGPGTRLTVL.

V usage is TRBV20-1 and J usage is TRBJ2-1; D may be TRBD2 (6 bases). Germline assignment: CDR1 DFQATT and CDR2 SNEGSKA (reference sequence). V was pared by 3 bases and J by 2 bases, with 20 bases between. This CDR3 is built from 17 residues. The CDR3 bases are TGCAGTGCTAGCCTTCCTCGGGGACTCAGCCCCTACAATGAGCAGTTCTTC. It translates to CSASLPRGLSPYNEQFF.

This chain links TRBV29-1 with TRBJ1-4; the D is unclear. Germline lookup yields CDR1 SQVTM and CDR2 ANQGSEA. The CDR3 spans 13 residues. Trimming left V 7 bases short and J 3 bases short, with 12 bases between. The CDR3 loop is CSATEGSNEKLFF. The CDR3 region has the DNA TGCAGCGCGACTGAGGGTTCTAATGAAAAACTGTTTTTT.

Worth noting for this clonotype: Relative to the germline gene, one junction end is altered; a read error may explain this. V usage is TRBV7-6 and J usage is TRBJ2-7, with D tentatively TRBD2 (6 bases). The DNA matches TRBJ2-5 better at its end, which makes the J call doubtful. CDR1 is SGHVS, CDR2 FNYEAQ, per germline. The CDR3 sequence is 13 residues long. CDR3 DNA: TGTGCCGGCAGCCCAGGGAGGCCAGAGACCCAGTACTTC. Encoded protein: CAGSPGRPETQYF.

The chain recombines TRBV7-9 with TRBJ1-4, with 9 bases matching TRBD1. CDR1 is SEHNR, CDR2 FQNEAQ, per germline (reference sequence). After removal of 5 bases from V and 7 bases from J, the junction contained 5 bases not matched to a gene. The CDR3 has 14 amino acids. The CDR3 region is CASSIGTGREKLFF. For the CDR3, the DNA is TGTGCCAGCAGCATAGGGACAGGGCGTGAAAAACTGTTTTTT.

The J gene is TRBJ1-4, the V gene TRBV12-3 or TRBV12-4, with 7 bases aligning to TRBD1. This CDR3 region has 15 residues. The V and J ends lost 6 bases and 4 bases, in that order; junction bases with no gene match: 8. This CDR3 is CASRRTGALNEKLFF. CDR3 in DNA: TGTGCCAGCAGACGTACAGGGGCCCTTAATGAAAAACTGTTTTTT.

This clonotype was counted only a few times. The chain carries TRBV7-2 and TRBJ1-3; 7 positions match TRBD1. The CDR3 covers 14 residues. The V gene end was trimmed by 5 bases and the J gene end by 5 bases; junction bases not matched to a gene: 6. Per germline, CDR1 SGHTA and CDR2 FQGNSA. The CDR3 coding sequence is TGTGCCAGCAGCCCGACAGGGAGGAGAAACACCATATATTTT. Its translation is CASSPTGRRNTIYF.

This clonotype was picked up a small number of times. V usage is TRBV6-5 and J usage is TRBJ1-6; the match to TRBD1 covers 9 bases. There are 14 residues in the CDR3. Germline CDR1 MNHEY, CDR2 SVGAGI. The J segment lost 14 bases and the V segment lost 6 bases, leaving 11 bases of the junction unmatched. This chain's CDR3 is CASRLTGGDRALHF. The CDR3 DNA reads TGTGCCAGCAGGCTGACAGGGGGGGATAGGGCCCTCCACTTT.

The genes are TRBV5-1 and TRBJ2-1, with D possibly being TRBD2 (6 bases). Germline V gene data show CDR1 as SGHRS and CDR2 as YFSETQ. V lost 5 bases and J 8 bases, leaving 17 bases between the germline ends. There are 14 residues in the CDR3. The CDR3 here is CASSLNRGRYEQFF. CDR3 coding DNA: TGCGCCAGCAGTCTAAACCGGGGGAGATATGAGCAGTTCTTC. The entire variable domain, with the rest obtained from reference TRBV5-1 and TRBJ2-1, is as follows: KAGVTQTPRYLIKTRGQQVTLSCSPISGHRSVSWYQQTPGQGLQFLFEYFSETQRNKGNFPGRFSGRQFSNSRSEMNVSTLELGDSALYLCASSLNRGRYEQFFGPGTRLTVL.

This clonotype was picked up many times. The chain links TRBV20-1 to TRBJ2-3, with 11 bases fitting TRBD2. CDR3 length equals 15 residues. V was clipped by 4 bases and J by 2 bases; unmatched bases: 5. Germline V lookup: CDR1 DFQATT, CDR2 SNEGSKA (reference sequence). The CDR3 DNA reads TGCAGTGCTACTAGCGGGGGGTCCCACACAGATACGCAGTATTTT. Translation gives CSATSGGSHTDTQYF.

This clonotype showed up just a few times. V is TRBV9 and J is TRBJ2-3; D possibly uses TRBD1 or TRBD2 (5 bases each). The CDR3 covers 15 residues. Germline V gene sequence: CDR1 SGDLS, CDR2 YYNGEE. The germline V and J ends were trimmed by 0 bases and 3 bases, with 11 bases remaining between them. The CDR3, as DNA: TGTGCCAGCAGCGTAGAACTGGGGGTAACAGATACGCAGTATTTT. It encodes CASSVELGVTDTQYF.

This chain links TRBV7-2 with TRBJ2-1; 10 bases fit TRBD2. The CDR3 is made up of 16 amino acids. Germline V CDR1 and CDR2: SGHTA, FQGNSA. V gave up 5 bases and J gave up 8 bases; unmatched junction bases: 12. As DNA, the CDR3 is TGTGCCAGCAGCCTTAGGGCAGCGGGGGGGCAGGATGAGCAGTTCTTC. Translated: CASSLRAAGGQDEQFF.

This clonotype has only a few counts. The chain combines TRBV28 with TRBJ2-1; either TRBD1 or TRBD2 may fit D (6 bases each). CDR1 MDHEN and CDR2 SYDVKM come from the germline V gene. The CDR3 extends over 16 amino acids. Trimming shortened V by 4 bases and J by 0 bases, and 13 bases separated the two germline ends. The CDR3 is CASSSHREDSYNEQFF. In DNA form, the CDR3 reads TGTGCCAGCAGTTCCCACAGGGAGGACTCCTACAATGAGCAGTTCTTC.

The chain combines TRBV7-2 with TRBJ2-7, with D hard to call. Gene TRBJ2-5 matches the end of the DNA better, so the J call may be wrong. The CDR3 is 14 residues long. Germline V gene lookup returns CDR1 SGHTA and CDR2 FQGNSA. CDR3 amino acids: CASSLAKLLETQYF. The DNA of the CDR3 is TGTGCCAGCAGCTTAGCCAAGCTCCTGGAGACCCAGTACTTC.

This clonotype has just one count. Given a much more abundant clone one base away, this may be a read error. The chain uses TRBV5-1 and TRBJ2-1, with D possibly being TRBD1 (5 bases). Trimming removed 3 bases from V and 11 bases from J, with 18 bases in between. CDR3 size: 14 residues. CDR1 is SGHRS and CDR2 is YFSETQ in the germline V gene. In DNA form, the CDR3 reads TGCGCCAGCAGCTGGGTTTCACCGGACAACCAGCAGTTCTTC. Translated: CASSWVSPDNQQFF. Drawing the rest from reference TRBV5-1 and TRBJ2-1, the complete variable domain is KAGVTQTPRYLIKTRGQQVTLSCSPISGHRSVSWYQQTPGQGLQFLFEYFSETQRNKGNFPGRFSGRQFSNSRSEMNVSTLELGDSALYLCASSWVSPDNQQFFGPGTRLTVL.

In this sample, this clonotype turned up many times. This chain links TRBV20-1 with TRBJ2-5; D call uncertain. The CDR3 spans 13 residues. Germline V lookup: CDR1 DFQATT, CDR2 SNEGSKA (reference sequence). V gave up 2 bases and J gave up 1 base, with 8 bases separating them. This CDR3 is CSARRGPQETQYF. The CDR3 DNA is TGCAGTGCTAGAAGAGGTCCCCAAGAGACCCAGTACTTC.

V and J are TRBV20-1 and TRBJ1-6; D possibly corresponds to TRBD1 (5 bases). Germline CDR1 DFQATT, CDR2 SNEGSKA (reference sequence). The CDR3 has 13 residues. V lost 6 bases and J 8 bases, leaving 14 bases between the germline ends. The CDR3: CSATGGVDSPLHF. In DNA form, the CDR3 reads TGCAGTGCAACCGGAGGGGTAGATTCACCCCTCCACTTT.

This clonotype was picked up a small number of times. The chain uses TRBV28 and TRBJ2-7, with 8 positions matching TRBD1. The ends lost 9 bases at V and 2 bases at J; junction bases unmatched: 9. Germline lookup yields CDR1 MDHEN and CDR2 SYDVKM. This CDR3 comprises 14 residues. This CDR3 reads CASKWDRSTYEQYF. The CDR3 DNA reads TGTGCCAGTAAATGGGACAGGAGCACCTACGAGCAGTACTTC.

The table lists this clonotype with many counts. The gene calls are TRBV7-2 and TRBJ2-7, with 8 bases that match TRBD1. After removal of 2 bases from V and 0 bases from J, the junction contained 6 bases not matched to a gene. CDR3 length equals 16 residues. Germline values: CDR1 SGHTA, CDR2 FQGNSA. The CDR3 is CASSLTGQGLSYEQYF. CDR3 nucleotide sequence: TGTGCCAGCAGCTTAACTGGACAGGGCCTCTCCTACGAGCAGTACTTC.

The CDR3 here is CASSQGGRSYNEQFF. The CDR3 DNA is TGTGCCAGCAGCCAAGGAGGGCGGTCCTACAATGAGCAGTTCTTC. This chain joins TRBV3-1 and TRBJ2-1; possibly TRBD2 for D (5 bases). The CDR3 covers 15 residues. V was cut by 1 base and J by 1 base, with 8 bases left in between. In germline, CDR1 is LGHDT, CDR2 YNNKEL (reference sequence).